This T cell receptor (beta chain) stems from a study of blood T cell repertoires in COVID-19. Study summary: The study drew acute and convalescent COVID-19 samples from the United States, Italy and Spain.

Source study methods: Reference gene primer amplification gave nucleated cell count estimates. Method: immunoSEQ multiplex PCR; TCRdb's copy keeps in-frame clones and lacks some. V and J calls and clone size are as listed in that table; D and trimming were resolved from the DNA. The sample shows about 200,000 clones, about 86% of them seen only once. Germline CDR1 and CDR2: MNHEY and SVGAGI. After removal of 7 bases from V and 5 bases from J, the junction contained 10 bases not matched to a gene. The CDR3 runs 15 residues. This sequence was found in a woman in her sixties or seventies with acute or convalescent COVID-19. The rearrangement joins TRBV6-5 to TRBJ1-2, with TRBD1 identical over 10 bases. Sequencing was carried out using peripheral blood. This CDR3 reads CASTLSGQGRYGYTF. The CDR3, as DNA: TGTGCCAGCACCCTCTCGGGACAGGGGCGGTATGGCTACACCTTC.